Listed below are T cell receptor beta chains from one sample, sequenced in a study of blood T cell repertoires in COVID-19. Data came from immunoSEQ multiplex PCR; TCRdb stores just in-frame clones and leaves some out. The data show about 260,000 clones, with around nine tenths seen just once and 2.5% to 3.5% held by the top ten. What was sequenced was PBMCs or T cells enriched from blood (not recorded which). The receptors shown here come from a woman in her forties who had been exposed to COVID-19. CDR3s include the opening cysteine and the closing phenylalanine or tryptophan. D genes are given only for firm matches. The size of a clone is reported for some rows only, either as once, few or many, or as a class for expanded clones.

NA | NA | TRBJ2-5 | TRBV4-1 | CASSQGRRVWETQYF | TGCGCCAGCAGCCAAGGTCGGAGGGTTTGGGAGACCCAGTACTTC
TRBD2 | NA | TRBJ2-4 | TRBV4-2 | CASSQDRAGGAKNIQYF | TGTGCCAGCAGCCAAGATCGAGCGGGGGGGGCCAAAAACATTCAGTACTTC
TRBD1 | NA | TRBJ1-2 | TRBV18 | CASSETGVDGYTF | TGTGCCAGCTCAGAGACAGGGGTTGATGGCTACACCTTC
NA | NA | TRBJ2-7 | TRBV14 | CASSRQQMIYEQYF | TGTGCCAGCAGCCGCCAACAGATGATCTACGAGCAGTACTTC
TRBD2 | NA | TRBJ2-5 | TRBV5-8 | CASGLAGTLGETQYF | TGTGCCTCCGGACTAGCGGGGACCTTGGGTGAGACCCAGTACTTC
NA | once | TRBJ2-1 | TRBV7-3 | CASSFYRGNEQFF | TGTGCCAGCAGCTTTTATAGGGGCAATGAGCAGTTCTTC
NA | NA | TRBJ1-4 | TRBV7-2 | CASSRGGNEKLFF | TGTGCCAGCAGCCGAGGAGGAAATGAAAAACTGTTTTTT
TRBD1 | NA | TRBJ1-2 | TRBV5-6 | CASSVSGQGSHGYTF | TGTGCCAGCAGCGTGTCGGGACAGGGTTCTCATGGCTACACCTTC
TRBD1 | NA | TRBJ2-5 | TRBV27 | CASSLQGAETQYF | TGTGCCAGCAGTTTACAGGGGGCAGAGACCCAGTACTTC
TRBD1 | NA | TRBJ2-1 | TRBV7-3 | CASSNGLQGDEQFF | TGTGCCAGCAGCAACGGACTCCAGGGGGATGAGCAGTTCTTC
TRBD1 | NA | TRBJ2-3 | TRBV5-6 | CASSVKTGGGGSRTDTQYF | TGTGCCAGCAGCGTCAAGACAGGGGGCGGTGGTAGCCGCACAGATACGCAGTATTTT
NA | NA | TRBJ1-5 | TRBV28 | CASSQGQPSNQPQHF | TGTGCCAGCAGTCAAGGACAACCGAGCAATCAGCCCCAGCATTTT
NA | NA | TRBJ1-4 | TRBV19 | CASRGEVVEKLFF | TGTGCCAGTAGAGGAGAGGTGGTTGAAAAACTGTTTTTT
NA | NA | TRBJ1-1 | TRBV12-3/TRBV12-4 | CASTLGRGAEAFF | TGTGCCAGCACCCTTGGGAGGGGCGCTGAAGCTTTCTTT
NA | NA | TRBJ1-3 | TRBV19 | CASSFNRPFSGNTIYF | TGTGCCAGTAGTTTTAACAGGCCATTCTCTGGAAACACCATATATTTT
TRBD2 | NA | TRBJ2-2 | TRBV7-2 | CASSSWGSGRGAGELFF | TGTGCCAGCAGCTCTTGGGGTAGCGGGAGGGGGGCCGGGGAGCTGTTTTTT
NA | NA | TRBJ2-1 | TRBV7-2 | CASSLNRDNEQFF | TGTGCCAGCAGCTTAAACCGGGACAATGAGCAGTTCTTC
NA | NA | TRBJ2-7 | TRBV28 | CASSLGNLRGLRAYEQYF | TGTGCCAGCAGTTTGGGCAACCTAAGGGGCCTACGCGCCTACGAGCAGTACTTC
TRBD2 | NA | TRBJ2-3 | TRBV7-2 | CASSLVSGGAPDTQYF | TGTGCCAGCAGCTTAGTTTCGGGGGGGGCCCCAGATACGCAGTATTTT
NA | NA | TRBJ2-7 | TRBV7-2 | CASSLGVQARPSYEQYF | TGTGCCAGCAGCTTAGGGGTTCAGGCAAGACCAAGCTACGAGCAGTACTTC
TRBD1 | NA | TRBJ1-2 | TRBV18 | CASSPTTGDGYGYTF | TGTGCCAGCTCACCAACGACAGGGGATGGCTATGGCTACACCTTC
NA | NA | TRBJ2-2 | TRBV7-2 | CASSLDYSDRAGSGELFF | TGTGCCAGCAGCTTAGACTATAGTGACAGGGCGGGATCCGGGGAGCTGTTTTTT
TRBD1 | NA | TRBJ1-5 | TRBV7-2 | CASSLAGTGGYQPQHF | TGTGCCAGCAGCTTAGCGGGGACAGGGGGCTACCAGCCCCAGCATTTT
NA | few | TRBJ2-7 | TRBV18 | CASSPMERRGEQYF | TGTGCCAGCTCACCAATGGAAAGGAGGGGCGAGCAGTACTTC
TRBD2 | NA | TRBJ2-2 | TRBV2 | CASSRRETGNTGELFF | TGTGCCAGCAGTCGGCGGGAGACGGGAAACACCGGGGAGCTGTTTTTT
NA | NA | TRBJ1-1 | TRBV7-9 | CASSLGGAGTEAFF | TGTGCCAGCAGCTTAGGGGGCGCAGGCACTGAAGCTTTCTTT
NA | once | TRBJ1-5 | TRBV5-5 | CASSLAQVGQPQHF | TGTGCCAGCAGCTTGGCCCAGGTGGGTCAGCCCCAGCATTTT
NA | NA | TRBJ1-6 | TRBV18 | CASSPLGAGASYNSPLHF | TGTGCCAGCTCACCACTGGGGGCGGGGGCCTCCTATAATTCACCCCTCCACTTT
NA | NA | TRBJ1-4 | TRBV5-1 | CASSSGTDLEKLFF | TGCGCCAGCAGCTCCGGGACTGACCTTGAAAAACTGTTTTTT
TRBD1 | NA | TRBJ1-4 | TRBV6-5 | CASSATTGGREKLFF | TGTGCCAGCAGCGCGACGACAGGGGGCCGCGAAAAACTGTTTTTT
TRBD2 | NA | TRBJ2-2 | TRBV13 | CASSLHILAGAGELFF | TGTGCCAGCAGCTTACATATTTTAGCGGGAGCCGGGGAGCTGTTTTTT
TRBD1 | once | TRBJ2-1 | TRBV19 | CASSSLGGPDNEQFF | TGTGCCAGTAGTAGCTTAGGGGGCCCGGATAATGAGCAGTTCTTC
TRBD1 | NA | TRBJ1-2 | TRBV28 | CASGYRGLDGYTF | TGTGCCAGCGGATACAGGGGACTGGATGGCTACACCTTC
TRBD2 | NA | TRBJ2-5 | TRBV24-1 | CATSDPGLAGGETQYF | TGTGCCACCAGTGACCCAGGACTAGCGGGGGGAGAGACCCAGTACTTC
NA | NA | TRBJ1-2 | TRBV19 | CASSNRRVAGYTF | TGTGCCAGTAGTAACAGGAGGGTCGCTGGCTACACCTTC